This is a list of T cell receptor beta chains from one sample in a study of shared clonotypes between healthy human individuals. Produced via immunoSEQ multiplex PCR; TCRdb's table is partial and in-frame only. Of approximately 2.1 million clones in the sample, 85% to 95% were seen once. Sequencing used naive CD4+ T cells from PBMCs. The receptors were gathered from a man aged 18 to 29 in good health. Some clones in this sample may be carry-over from other donors' samples. CDR3s include the opening cysteine and the closing phenylalanine or tryptophan. D genes are given only for firm matches. Expanded clones get a size class; other rows say once, few or many, or leave the size out.

V: TRBV11-2; D: .; length: 14; size: .; J: TRBJ1-2; CDR3: CASSLYGQYYGYTF; DNA: TGTGCCAGCAGCTTATACGGACAGTACTATGGCTACACCTTC
V: TRBV27; D: .; length: 13; size: .; J: TRBJ1-3; CDR3: CASSPDFGNTIYF; DNA: TGTGCCAGCAGTCCGGACTTCGGAAACACCATATATTTT
V: TRBV5-1; D: .; length: 15; size: .; J: TRBJ1-4; CDR3: CASSPGIHSNEKLFF; DNA: TGCGCCAGCAGCCCCGGGATACACTCTAATGAAAAACTGTTTTTT
V: TRBV28; D: .; length: 14; size: .; J: TRBJ2-7; CDR3: CASSFAGLSYEQYF; DNA: TGTGCCAGCAGTTTTGCGGGACTGTCTTACGAGCAGTACTTC
V: TRBV6-6; D: TRBD1; length: 16; size: .; J: TRBJ2-5; CDR3: CASSYAGQVNQETQYF; DNA: TGTGCCAGCAGTTATGCGGGACAGGTCAACCAAGAGACCCAGTACTTC
V: TRBV19; D: .; length: 15; size: .; J: TRBJ1-2; CDR3: CASVQPGDGDYGYTF; DNA: TGTGCCAGTGTCCAACCTGGGGACGGGGACTATGGCTACACCTTC
V: TRBV11-2; D: .; length: 14; size: .; J: TRBJ1-1; CDR3: CASSLVQTNTEAFF; DNA: TGTGCCAGCAGCTTAGTACAGACGAACACTGAAGCTTTCTTT
V: TRBV5-1; D: TRBD1; length: 15; size: .; J: TRBJ1-4; CDR3: CASSLVGTGGEKLFF; DNA: TGCGCCAGCAGCTTGGTTGGGACAGGGGGTGAAAAACTGTTTTTT
V: TRBV5-4; D: .; length: 13; size: few; J: TRBJ1-2; CDR3: CASSLAGNYGYTF; DNA: TGTGCCAGCAGCTTGGCCGGGAACTATGGCTACACCTTC
V: TRBV27; D: .; length: 16; size: .; J: TRBJ2-5; CDR3: CASQKASLALQETQYF; DNA: TGTGCCAGCCAGAAGGCTTCGTTGGCCCTCCAAGAGACCCAGTACTTC
V: TRBV4-2; D: .; length: 13; size: .; J: TRBJ1-2; CDR3: CASSQRDTDGYTF; DNA: TGTGCCAGCAGCCAGAGGGATACAGATGGCTACACCTTC
V: TRBV18; D: .; length: 16; size: .; J: TRBJ1-1; CDR3: CASSPPARGVNTEAFF; DNA: TGTGCCAGCTCACCACCGGCGAGGGGGGTGAACACTGAAGCTTTCTTT
V: TRBV7-3; D: .; length: 16; size: .; J: TRBJ2-1; CDR3: CASSLNGSPMYNEQFF; DNA: TGTGCCAGCAGCTTAAACGGCTCCCCTATGTACAATGAGCAGTTCTTC
V: TRBV7-7; D: .; length: 13; size: .; J: TRBJ2-5; CDR3: CASSIDREETQYF; DNA: TGTGCCAGCAGCATCGACAGAGAAGAGACCCAGTACTTC
V: TRBV10-3; D: TRBD2; length: 16; size: .; J: TRBJ2-4; CDR3: CAISETRGLAGVIQYF; DNA: TGTGCCATCAGTGAGACCCGGGGACTAGCGGGAGTCATTCAGTACTTC
V: TRBV11-2; D: .; length: 14; size: .; J: TRBJ2-3; CDR3: CASSPAGSEDTQYF; DNA: TGTGCCAGCAGCCCAGCTGGCTCCGAAGATACGCAGTATTTT
V: TRBV7-3; D: .; length: 17; size: .; J: TRBJ2-7; CDR3: CASSLFPPGAGRGEQYF; DNA: TGTGCCAGCAGCTTATTTCCCCCCGGGGCAGGGCGTGGCGAGCAGTACTTC
V: TRBV5-6; D: TRBD2; length: 14; size: .; J: TRBJ2-3; CDR3: CASSLRLAGVVEYF; DNA: TGTGCCAGCAGCTTGAGGCTAGCGGGCGTCGTGGAGTATTTT
V: TRBV29-1; D: .; length: 15; size: .; J: TRBJ2-6; CDR3: CSVKDGSSGANVLTF; DNA: TGCAGCGTTAAGGACGGGAGCTCTGGGGCCAACGTCCTGACTTTC
V: TRBV7-2; D: TRBD2; length: 14; size: .; J: TRBJ2-7; CDR3: CASSLGPSGYEQYF; DNA: TGTGCCAGCAGCTTAGGGCCTAGCGGGTACGAGCAGTACTTC
V: TRBV28; D: TRBD1; length: 14; size: .; J: TRBJ1-5; CDR3: CASRNRGDNQPQHF; DNA: TGTGCCAGCAGGAACAGGGGGGACAATCAGCCCCAGCATTTT
V: TRBV6-1; D: .; length: 15; size: .; J: TRBJ1-1; CDR3: CASKRPQAMNTEAFF; DNA: TGTGCCAGCAAAAGGCCCCAAGCGATGAACACTGAAGCTTTCTTT
V: TRBV9; D: TRBD2; length: 16; size: once; J: TRBJ2-4; CDR3: CASSGGLAGEGNIQYF; DNA: TGTGCCAGCAGCGGAGGACTAGCGGGAGAGGGGAACATTCAGTACTTC
V: TRBV4-1; D: .; length: 15; size: .; J: TRBJ2-2; CDR3: CASSQERGYTGELFF; DNA: TGCGCCAGCAGCCAAGAACGGGGTTACACCGGGGAGCTGTTTTTT
V: TRBV6-5; D: TRBD1; length: 16; size: .; J: TRBJ1-2; CDR3: CASSYSIGTGIVGYTF; DNA: TGTGCCAGCAGTTACTCGATTGGGACAGGCATCGTGGGCTACACCTTC
V: TRBV20-1; D: .; length: 11; size: few; J: TRBJ2-1; CDR3: CSASRDNEQFF; DNA: TGCAGTGCTAGTAGGGACAATGAGCAGTTCTTC
V: TRBV4-1; D: .; length: 17; size: .; J: TRBJ2-3; CDR3: CASSQGRLGRRTDTQYF; DNA: TGCGCCAGCAGCCAAGGTAGACTAGGGCGGAGGACAGATACGCAGTATTTT
V: TRBV5-1; D: .; length: 12; size: .; J: TRBJ1-2; CDR3: CASSDNNYGYTF; DNA: TGCGCCAGCAGTGACAATAACTATGGCTACACCTTC
V: TRBV7-3; D: .; length: 15; size: .; J: TRBJ2-7; CDR3: CASSLWTASSYEQYF; DNA: TGTGCCAGCAGCTTGTGGACGGCGAGCTCCTACGAGCAGTACTTC